The following is a TCR beta chain sequence with its context. This sample was taken from a study of blood T cell repertoires in COVID-19. Overall study context: Spain, Italy and the United States supplied samples that represented acute and convalescent COVID-19. T cells, B-cell-depleted T cells, or PBMCs supplied cDNA or gDNA.

This CDR3 comprises 17 residues. Germline assignment: CDR1 MNHEY and CDR2 SMNVEV (reference sequence). The V segment lost 3 bases and the J segment 0 bases; nucleotides outside the gene matches: 7. Per the original methods: Reference gene primer amplification yielded estimated nucleated cell counts. The data were produced by immunoSEQ multiplex PCR, yet TCRdb's version contains in-frame clones alone and is incomplete. For V, J and clone size, that table is used; D and trimming come from the DNA. The sample consists of 200,000 to 250,000 clones, around 80% of them appearing once. The receptor's source is a woman in her 70s with acute or convalescent COVID-19. The chain links TRBV27 to TRBJ2-7; 11 bases fit TRBD1. Sequenced material: peripheral blood. The CDR3 protein is CASSFSLGTGGSYEQYF. The CDR3 DNA is TGTGCCAGCAGTTTCTCCCTAGGGACAGGGGGCTCCTACGAGCAGTACTTC.